The 18 T cell receptor delta chains in this list originate from one sample, sequenced in a study of gammadelta T cells in human blood. TCRdb reanalysed the RT-PCR reads with CATT. The sample includes about 160 delta-chain clones, 34% of them seen just once. The sequencing sample was made of Vgamma9Vdelta2 gamma-delta T cells from cord blood. All receptors derive from a newborn.

This chain links TRAV38-2/DV8 with TRDJ3, with 10 bases fitting TRDD3. CDR1 is TSESDYY and CDR2 is QEAYKQQN in the germline V gene. The junction had 13 bases not matched to a gene; V was cut back by 0 bases and J by 1 base. The CDR3 spans 22 residues. The CDR3 DNA follows: TGTGCTTATAGGAGCGGCCTTCCAGCCTACTGGGGGATGTCCTGGGACACCCGACAGATGTTTTTC. Protein product: CAYRSGLPAYWGMSWDTRQMFF.

Remarks on this clone: This DNA's translation differs at residue 9 from TCRdb's protein, which comes from a much larger clone; a read error is likely, and the protein shown is translated from the DNA. The V call is TRDV2, the J call TRDJ3, with 8 bases that match TRDD3. The J gene, not given by TCRdb, was assigned here from a germline match of the nucleotide sequence. Germline V gene sequence: CDR1 GEAIGNYY, CDR2 EKD. CDR3 length equals 18 residues. Germline trimming cut 0 bases from V and 0 bases from J; bases unmatched to any gene: 3. DNA of the CDR3: TGTGCCTGTGACACCTACTGGGGGGGCTCCTGGGACACCCGACAGATGTTTTTC. It translates to CACDTYWGGSWDTRQMFF.

Points on this clone: TCRdb lists the protein of a much larger clone for this DNA, which differs at residue 7, so this is likely a read error; the protein given here is translated from the DNA itself. The chain carries TRDV2 and TRDJ2; 7 bases fit TRDD3. TCRdb is silent on the J gene; assignment here came from matching the DNA to germline. V lost 4 bases to trimming and J lost 1 base; unmatched junction nucleotides: 11. The V gene's germline CDR1 is GEAIGNYY and CDR2 EKD. The CDR3 has 17 amino acids. The DNA for the CDR3 is TGTGCCTGTGATGTACTGAGGGATACTCTTTTGACAGCACAACTCTTCTTT. It is translated as CACDVLRDTLLTAQLFF.

A remark on this clone: TCRdb lists the protein of a much larger clone for this DNA, which differs at residue 6, so this is likely a read error; the protein given here is translated from the DNA itself. The chain joins TRDV2 to TRDJ1, with D maybe TRDD3 (5 bases). Germline V gene lookup returns CDR1 GEAIGNYY and CDR2 EKD. The CDR3 loop spans 15 amino acids. Trimming stripped 2 bases from V and 0 bases from J, with 12 bases between. CDR3 loop: CACDIRGVHTDKLIF. The CDR3 region has the DNA TGTGCCTGTGACATACGGGGGGTTCACACCGATAAACTCATCTTT.

With respect to this clone: The protein TCRdb gives is from a much larger clone and does not agree with this DNA's translation at residue 3, likely a read error; the protein shown here comes from the DNA. The genes are TRDV2 and TRDJ2; 12 bases are a match to TRDD3. As TCRdb names no J gene, one was assigned here on the basis of a DNA match to germline. CDR3 length: 17 residues. The germline CDR1 and CDR2 sequences are GEAIGNYY and EKD. Here the CDR3 DNA reads TGTGCCAGTGATGTACTGGGGGATACTCTTTTGACAGCACAACTCTTCTTT. This codes for CASDVLGDTLLTAQLFF.

This clone was seen a handful of times. A far larger clone differs by one base, so this is likely a read error. The sample carries other DNA sequences with the same CDR3. V gene TRDV2 combines with J gene TRDJ1, with 8 bases that match TRDD3. This CDR3 comprises 16 residues. CDR1 is GEAIGNYY and CDR2 is EKD in the germline V gene. The CDR3 DNA reads TGTGCCTGTGACGTACTGGGGGCCCAGTACACAGATAAACTCATCTTT. Its protein product is CACDVLGAQYTDKLIF.

This clone was picked up a small number of times. This likely stems from a read error, as it lies one base from a far larger clone. The gene calls are TRDV2 and TRDJ2; TRDD3 agrees at 12 bases. The CDR3 sequence is 15 residues long. After removal of 2 bases from V and 4 bases from J, the junction contained 1 base not matched to a gene. Germline V lookup: CDR1 GEAIGNYY, CDR2 EKD. In DNA form, the CDR3 reads TGTGCCTGTGACATACTGGGGGATACGACAGCACAACTCTTCTTT. As protein: CACDILGDTTAQLFF.

A remark on this clone: This likely stems from a read error, as it lies one base from a far larger clone. This chain connects TRDV2 to TRDJ1, with TRDD3 matching 7 bases. This CDR3 spans 13 amino acids. Looked up from germline, CDR1 is GEAIGNYY and CDR2 is EKD. For the CDR3, the DNA is TGTGCCTGTGACACCTGGGGGACCGATAAACGCATCTTT. Translating gives CACDTWGTDKRIF.

On this clone itself: Only one base separates this from a far larger clonotype, so it likely reflects a read error. The same CDR3 arises from other DNA sequences in this sample as well. The chain carries TRDV2 and TRDJ3; the D gene is possibly TRDD3 (6 bases). The CDR3 runs 19 residues. Germline V gives CDR1 GEAIGNYY, CDR2 EKD. Trimming left V 4 bases short and J 3 bases short, with 21 bases between. CDR3 protein: CACDTVGGGRVWDTRQMFF. The CDR3 DNA reads as TGTGCCTGTGATACCGTTGGTGGGGGCAGGGTCTGGGACACCCGACAGATGTTTTTC.

The genes are TRDV1 and TRDJ1, with 9 positions matching TRDD3. Here the J gene came from matching the DNA to germline, since TCRdb omits it. This CDR3 contains 17 residues. V shed 2 bases, J shed 7 bases, and the junction held 14 bases outside the gene matches. Germline assignment: CDR1 TSWWSYY and CDR2 QGS. The CDR3 DNA reads as TGTGCTCTTGGGGAAGGGCAGCGTACTGGGGGACAACGTAAACTCATCTTT. It translates to CALGEGQRTGGQRKLIF.

Turning to this clone: The likely explanation is a read error, given a far larger clone one base away. The rearrangement links TRDV2 to TRDJ1; 13 nucleotides match TRDD3. The J gene, missing from TCRdb, was assigned here through DNA to germline matching. The germline V gene encodes CDR1 GEAIGNYY and CDR2 EKD. The CDR3 has 22 residues. The junction had 23 bases not matched to a gene; V was cut back by 1 base and J by 4 bases. The CDR3 DNA follows: TGTGCCTGTGACACTAGCCGGCATCGACAACTACTGGGGGATACGGGGAACGATAAACTCATCTTT. Its translation is CACDTSRHRQLLGDTGNDKLIF.

Note on this clone: The protein TCRdb gives is from a much larger clone and does not agree with this DNA's translation at residue 10, likely a read error; the protein shown here comes from the DNA. The chain has TRDV2 and TRDJ2, with 10 bases fitting TRDD3. The CDR3 loop spans 15 amino acids. Germline V gene data show CDR1 as GEAIGNYY and CDR2 as EKD. The CDR3 region has the DNA TGTGCCTGTGACGTACTGGGGGATTTGAAAGCACAACTCTTCTTT. Translating gives CACDVLGDLKAQLFF.

A word on this clone: This likely came from a read error, as a far larger clone is one base away. The same CDR3 can be traced to other DNA sequences in this sample. The rearrangement links TRDV2 to TRDJ1; TRDD3 matches 8 bases. The J gene, missing from TCRdb, was assigned here through DNA to germline matching. After removal of 3 bases from V and 2 bases from J, the junction contained 10 bases not matched to a gene. The CDR3 totals 16 residues. Germline-derived CDR1 and CDR2 are GEAIGNYY and EKD. The DNA of the CDR3 is TGTGCCTGTGACGTACTGGGGGCCCAGTATACCGATAAACTCATCTTT. Encoded protein: CACDVLGAQYTDKLIF.

This clone appeared a few times. The protein held in TCRdb is that of a much larger clone and does not match this DNA's translation at residue 3, likely because of a read error; the protein shown is translated from the DNA. The rearrangement links TRDV2 to TRDJ3, with D possibly being TRDD3 (6 bases). Germline CDR1 reads GEAIGNYY; CDR2 reads EKD. The CDR3 covers 19 residues. The CDR3 region is CASDTVGGGRVWDTRQMFF. CDR3 DNA sequence: TGTGCCAGTGACACCGTTGGTGGGGGCAGGGTCTGGGACACCCGACAGATGTTTTTC.

In the case of this clone: TCRdb records a much larger clone's protein for this DNA, with a difference at residue 13 that likely arises from a read error; the protein given is the translation of the DNA. V and J are TRDV2 and TRDJ3, with 9 nucleotides matching TRDD3. TCRdb does not report a J gene; here it was assigned by matching the DNA to germline references. The germline gives CDR1 GEAIGNYY, CDR2 EKD. This CDR3 spans 18 amino acids. The CDR3 nucleotides are TGTGCCTGTGACACCTACTGGGGGAGCTCCTGGGACGCCCGACAGATGTTTTTC. Amino acids: CACDTYWGSSWDARQMFF.

Concerning this clone: The protein in TCRdb stems from a much larger clone and differs at residue 3 from this DNA's translation, likely a read error; here the protein is translated from the DNA. This rearrangement joins TRDV2 to TRDJ2; 12 bases agree with TRDD3. Here the J gene came from matching the DNA to germline, since TCRdb omits it. CDR1 is GEAIGNYY, CDR2 EKD, per germline. After removal of 8 bases from V and 1 base from J, the junction contained 10 bases not matched to a gene. The CDR3 is 17 residues long. The CDR3, as DNA: TGTGCCTATGATGTACTGGGGGATACTCTTTTGACAGCACAACTCTTCTTT. This gives the protein CAYDVLGDTLLTAQLFF.

This clone was found a few times. Only one base separates this from a far larger clonotype, so it likely reflects a read error. The genes are TRDV2 and TRDJ3; 9 bases fit TRDD3. The J gene comes from matching the DNA to germline here; TCRdb lacks it. The CDR3 runs to 18 residues. Germline V gene data show CDR1 as GEAIGNYY and CDR2 as EKD. V lost 3 bases, J lost 0 bases, and 5 bases stayed unmatched. CDR3 sequence: CACDAYWGSSWDTRQMFF. CDR3 bases: TGTGCCTGTGACGCCTACTGGGGGAGCTCCTGGGACACCCGACAGATGTTTTTC.

This clone showed up just a few times. A far larger clone lies a single base away; this is likely a read error. The chain recombines TRDV2 with TRDJ3; 8 bases are shared with TRDD3. CDR3 length: 18 amino acids. Germline CDR1 and CDR2: GEAIGNYY and EKD. The ends lost 0 bases at V and 0 bases at J; junction bases unmatched: 3. CDR3 sequence (DNA): TGTGCCTGTGACACCTTCTGGGGGAGCTCCTGGGACACCCGACAGATGTTTTTC. Its translation is CACDTFWGSSWDTRQMFF.